This TCR beta chain was documented in a study of T cells in narcolepsy. Data came from immunoSEQ multiplex PCR; TCRdb stores just in-frame clones and leaves some out. The sample lists approximately 28,000 clones, more than 75% occurring once. Overall study results and limits: HCRT-specific and TRIB2-specific autoreactive clonotypes appeared among same-patient CSF and blood CD4+ clonotypes.

As concerns this clone: Its matching antigen is unknown.

Unmatched junction bases numbered 10, after V lost 3 bases and J lost 3 bases. This CDR3 has 17 amino acids. The germline V gene encodes CDR1 KGHSH and CDR2 LQKENI. V is TRBV18 and J is TRBJ2-1; TRBD2 agrees at 8 bases. The source is a human donor in good health. The sample comprised memory (CD45RA-) CD4+ T cells from blood. CDR3 amino acids: CASSPYLPSGSYNEQFF. The CDR3 DNA reads as TGTGCCAGCTCACCTTACCTCCCCAGCGGGAGCTACAATGAGCAGTTCTTC.